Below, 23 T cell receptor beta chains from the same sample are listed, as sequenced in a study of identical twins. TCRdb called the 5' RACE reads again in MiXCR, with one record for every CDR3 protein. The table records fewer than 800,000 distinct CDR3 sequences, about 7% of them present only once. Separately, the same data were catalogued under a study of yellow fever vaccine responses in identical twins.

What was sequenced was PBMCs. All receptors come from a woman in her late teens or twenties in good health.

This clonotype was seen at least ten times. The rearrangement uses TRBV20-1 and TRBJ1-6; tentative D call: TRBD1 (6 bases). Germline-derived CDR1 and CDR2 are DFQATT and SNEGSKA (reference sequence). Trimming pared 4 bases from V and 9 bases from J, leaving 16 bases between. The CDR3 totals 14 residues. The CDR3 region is CSATSGTISSPLHF. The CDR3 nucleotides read TGCAGTGCTACGTCCGGGACAATTAGTTCACCCCTCCACTTT.

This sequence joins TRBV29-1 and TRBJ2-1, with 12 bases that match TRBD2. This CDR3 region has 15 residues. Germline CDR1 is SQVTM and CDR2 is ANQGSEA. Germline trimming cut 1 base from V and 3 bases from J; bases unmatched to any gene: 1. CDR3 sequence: CSVEGLAGVYNEQFF. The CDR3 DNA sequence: TGCAGCGTTGAAGGACTAGCGGGGGTCTACAATGAGCAGTTCTTC.

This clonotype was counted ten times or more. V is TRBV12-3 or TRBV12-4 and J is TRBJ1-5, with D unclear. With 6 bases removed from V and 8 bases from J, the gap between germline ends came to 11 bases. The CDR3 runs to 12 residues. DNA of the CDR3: TGTGCCAGCAGCCCGATGAGGGAGCCCCAGCATTTT. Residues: CASSPMREPQHF.

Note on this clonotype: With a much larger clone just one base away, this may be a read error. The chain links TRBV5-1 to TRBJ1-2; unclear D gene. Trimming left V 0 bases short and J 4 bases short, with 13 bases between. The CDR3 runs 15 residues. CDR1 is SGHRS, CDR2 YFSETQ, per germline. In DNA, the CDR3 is TGCGCCAGCAGCTTGGATAAGGGCCCCACCTATGGCTACACCTTC. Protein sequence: CASSLDKGPTYGYTF.

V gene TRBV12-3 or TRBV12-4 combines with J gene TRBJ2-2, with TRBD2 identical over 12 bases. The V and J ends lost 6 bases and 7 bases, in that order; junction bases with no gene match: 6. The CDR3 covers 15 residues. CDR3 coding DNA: TGTGCCAGCAGGCCTAGCGGGGGGGCCCACGGGGAGCTGTTTTTT. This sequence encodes CASRPSGGAHGELFF.

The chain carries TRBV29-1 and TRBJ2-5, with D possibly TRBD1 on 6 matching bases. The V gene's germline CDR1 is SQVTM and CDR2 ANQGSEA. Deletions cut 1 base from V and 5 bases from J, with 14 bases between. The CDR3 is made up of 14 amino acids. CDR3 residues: CSVEGRAGVETQYF. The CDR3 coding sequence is TGCAGCGTTGAAGGTCGGGCAGGGGTGGAGACCCAGTACTTC.

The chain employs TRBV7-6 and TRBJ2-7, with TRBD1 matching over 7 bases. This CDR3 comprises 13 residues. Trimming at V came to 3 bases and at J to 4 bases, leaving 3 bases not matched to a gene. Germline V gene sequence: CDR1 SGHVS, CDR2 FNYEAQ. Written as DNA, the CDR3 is TGTGCCAGCAGCTTTACAGGGGAGTACGAGCAGTACTTC. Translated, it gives CASSFTGEYEQYF.

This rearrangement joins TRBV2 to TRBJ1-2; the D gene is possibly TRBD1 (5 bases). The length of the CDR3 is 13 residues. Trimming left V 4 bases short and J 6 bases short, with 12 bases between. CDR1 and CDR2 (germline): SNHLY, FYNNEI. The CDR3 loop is CASSVSGVDGYTF. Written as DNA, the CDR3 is TGTGCCAGCAGTGTATCGGGGGTCGATGGCTACACCTTC.

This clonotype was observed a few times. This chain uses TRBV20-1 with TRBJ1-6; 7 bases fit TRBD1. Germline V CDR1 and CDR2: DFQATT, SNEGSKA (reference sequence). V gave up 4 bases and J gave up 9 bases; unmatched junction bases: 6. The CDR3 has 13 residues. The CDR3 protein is CSAISNRGSPLHF. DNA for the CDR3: TGCAGTGCTATCTCAAACAGGGGTTCACCCCTCCACTTT.

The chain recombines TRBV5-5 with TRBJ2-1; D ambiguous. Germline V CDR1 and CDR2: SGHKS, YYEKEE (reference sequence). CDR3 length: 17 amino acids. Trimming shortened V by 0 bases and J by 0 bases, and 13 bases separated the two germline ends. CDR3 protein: CASSLAGRASSYNEQFF. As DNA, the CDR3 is TGTGCCAGCAGCTTGGCGGGCCGGGCTTCCTCCTACAATGAGCAGTTCTTC. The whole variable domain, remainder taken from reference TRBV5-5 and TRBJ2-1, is DAGVTQSPTHLIKTRGQQVTLRCSPISGHKSVSWYQQVLGQGPQFIFQYYEKEERGRGNFPDRFSARQFPNYSSELNVNALLLGDSALYLCASSLAGRASSYNEQFFGPGTRLTVL.

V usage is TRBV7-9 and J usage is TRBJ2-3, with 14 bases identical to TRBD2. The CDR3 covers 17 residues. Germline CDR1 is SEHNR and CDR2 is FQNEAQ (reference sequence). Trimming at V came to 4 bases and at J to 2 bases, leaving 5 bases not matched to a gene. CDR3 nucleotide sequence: TGTGCCAGCAGCTCCCGACTAGCGGGAGGGCTCACAGATACGCAGTATTTT. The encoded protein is CASSSRLAGGLTDTQYF.

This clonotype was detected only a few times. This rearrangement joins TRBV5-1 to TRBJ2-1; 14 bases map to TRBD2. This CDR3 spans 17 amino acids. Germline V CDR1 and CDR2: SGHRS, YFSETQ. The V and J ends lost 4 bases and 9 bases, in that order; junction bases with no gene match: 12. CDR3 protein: CASSPLQGLAGAVEQFF. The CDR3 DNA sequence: TGCGCCAGCAGCCCCCTCCAGGGACTAGCGGGGGCGGTTGAGCAGTTCTTC.

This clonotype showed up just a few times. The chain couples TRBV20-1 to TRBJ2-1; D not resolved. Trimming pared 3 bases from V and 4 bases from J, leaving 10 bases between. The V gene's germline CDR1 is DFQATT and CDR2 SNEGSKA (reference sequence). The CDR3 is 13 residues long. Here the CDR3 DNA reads TGCAGTGCTAGGGCCTTGACTTACAATGAGCAGTTCTTC. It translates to CSARALTYNEQFF.

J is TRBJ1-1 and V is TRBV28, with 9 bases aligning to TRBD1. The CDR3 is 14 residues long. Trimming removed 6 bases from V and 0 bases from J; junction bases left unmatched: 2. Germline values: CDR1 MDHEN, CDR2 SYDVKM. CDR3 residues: CASRGQGMNTEAFF. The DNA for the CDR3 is TGTGCCAGCAGAGGACAGGGGATGAACACTGAAGCTTTCTTT.

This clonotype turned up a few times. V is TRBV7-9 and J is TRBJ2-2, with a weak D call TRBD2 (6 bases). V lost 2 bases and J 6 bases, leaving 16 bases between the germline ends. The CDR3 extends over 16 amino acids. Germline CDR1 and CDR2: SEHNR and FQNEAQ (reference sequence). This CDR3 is CASSLNLAARPGELFF. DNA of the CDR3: TGTGCCAGCAGCTTAAATTTAGCGGCCCGGCCCGGGGAGCTGTTTTTT.

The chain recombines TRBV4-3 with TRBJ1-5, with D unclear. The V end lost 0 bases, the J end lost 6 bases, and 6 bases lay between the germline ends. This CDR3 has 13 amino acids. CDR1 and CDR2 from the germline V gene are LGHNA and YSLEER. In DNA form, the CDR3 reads TGCGCCAGCAGCCAAGAAACTCGTCAGCCCCAGCATTTT. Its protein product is CASSQETRQPQHF.

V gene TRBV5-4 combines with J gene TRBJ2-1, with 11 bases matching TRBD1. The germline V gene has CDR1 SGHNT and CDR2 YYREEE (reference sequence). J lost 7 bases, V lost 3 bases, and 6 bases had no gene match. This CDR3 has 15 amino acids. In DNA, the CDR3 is TGTGCCAGCAGCTCGGCCGGACAGGGGGCGAATGAGCAGTTCTTC. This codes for CASSSAGQGANEQFF.

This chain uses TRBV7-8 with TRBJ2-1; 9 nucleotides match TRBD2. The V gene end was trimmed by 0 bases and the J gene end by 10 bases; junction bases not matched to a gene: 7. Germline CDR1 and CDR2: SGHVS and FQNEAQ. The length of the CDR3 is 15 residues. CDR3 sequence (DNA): TGTGCCAGCAGCTTAGCTAGCGGGAGCGTCTGGGAGCAGTTCTTC. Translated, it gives CASSLASGSVWEQFF.

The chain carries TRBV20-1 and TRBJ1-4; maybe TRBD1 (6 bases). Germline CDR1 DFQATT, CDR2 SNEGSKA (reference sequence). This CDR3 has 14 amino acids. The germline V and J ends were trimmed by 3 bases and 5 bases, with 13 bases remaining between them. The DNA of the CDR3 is TGCAGTGCTAGGTGGGGGGGGGCGAATGAAAAACTGTTTTTT. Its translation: CSARWGGANEKLFF.

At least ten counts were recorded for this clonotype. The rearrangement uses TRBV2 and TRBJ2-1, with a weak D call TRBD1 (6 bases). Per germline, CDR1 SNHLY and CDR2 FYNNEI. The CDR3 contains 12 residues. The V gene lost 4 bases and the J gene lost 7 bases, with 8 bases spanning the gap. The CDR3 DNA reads TGTGCCAGCAGTGCGAGGGGGAATGAGCAGTTCTTC. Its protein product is CASSARGNEQFF.

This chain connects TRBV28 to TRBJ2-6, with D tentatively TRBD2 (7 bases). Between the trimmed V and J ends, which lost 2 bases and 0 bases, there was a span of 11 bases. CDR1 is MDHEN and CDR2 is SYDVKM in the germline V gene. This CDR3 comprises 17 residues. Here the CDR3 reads CASSLGGGRSGANVLTF. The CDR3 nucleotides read TGTGCCAGCAGTTTAGGGGGGGGCCGCTCTGGGGCCAACGTCCTGACTTTC.

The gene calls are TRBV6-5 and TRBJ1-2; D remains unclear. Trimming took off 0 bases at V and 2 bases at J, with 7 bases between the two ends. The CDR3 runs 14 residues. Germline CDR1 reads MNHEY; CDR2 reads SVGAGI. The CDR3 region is CASSYSYSNYGYTF. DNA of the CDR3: TGTGCCAGCAGTTACTCGTACAGCAACTATGGCTACACCTTC.

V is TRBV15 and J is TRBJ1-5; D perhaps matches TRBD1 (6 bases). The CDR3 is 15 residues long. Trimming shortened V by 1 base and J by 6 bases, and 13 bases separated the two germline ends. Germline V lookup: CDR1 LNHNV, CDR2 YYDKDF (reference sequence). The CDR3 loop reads CATSRGGGLGQPQHF. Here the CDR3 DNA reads TGTGCCACCAGCAGAGGAGGGGGGCTGGGTCAGCCCCAGCATTTT.